This entry describes one TCR beta chain. The junction does not match germline at one end; this may be a read error. The repertoire was sequenced with immunoSEQ multiplex PCR; TCRdb's copy has only in-frame clones and lacks some. The sample contains about 79,000 clones, approximately 82% of which appear only once. Germline-derived CDR1 and CDR2 are LGHNA and YNFKEQ. This CDR3 contains 13 residues. This record belongs to a study of neoadjuvant anti-PD-1 for oral cavity cancer. The material sequenced was PBMCs, taken before nivolumab (anti-PD-1) treatment. The chain recombines TRBV4-2 with TRBJ2-7, with D perhaps TRBD2 (6 bases). The clonotype comes from a person aged 40 to 85 with oral cavity squamous cell carcinoma. CDR3 loop: CASRQGTSGRQYF. Written as DNA, the CDR3 is TGTGCCAGCAGACAAGGGACTTCGGGCAGGCAGTACTTC.